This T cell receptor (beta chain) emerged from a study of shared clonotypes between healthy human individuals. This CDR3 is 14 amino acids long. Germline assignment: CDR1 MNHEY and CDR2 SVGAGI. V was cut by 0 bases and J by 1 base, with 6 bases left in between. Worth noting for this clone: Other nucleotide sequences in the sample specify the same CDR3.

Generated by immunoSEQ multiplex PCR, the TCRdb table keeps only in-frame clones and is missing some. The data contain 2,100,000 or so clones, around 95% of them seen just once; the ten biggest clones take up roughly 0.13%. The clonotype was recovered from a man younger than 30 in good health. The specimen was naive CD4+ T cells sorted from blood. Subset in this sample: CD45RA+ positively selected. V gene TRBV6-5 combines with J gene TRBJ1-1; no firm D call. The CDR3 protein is CASSYSGRNTEAFF. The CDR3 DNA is TGTGCCAGCAGTTACTCCGGGAGGAACACTGAAGCTTTCTTT.